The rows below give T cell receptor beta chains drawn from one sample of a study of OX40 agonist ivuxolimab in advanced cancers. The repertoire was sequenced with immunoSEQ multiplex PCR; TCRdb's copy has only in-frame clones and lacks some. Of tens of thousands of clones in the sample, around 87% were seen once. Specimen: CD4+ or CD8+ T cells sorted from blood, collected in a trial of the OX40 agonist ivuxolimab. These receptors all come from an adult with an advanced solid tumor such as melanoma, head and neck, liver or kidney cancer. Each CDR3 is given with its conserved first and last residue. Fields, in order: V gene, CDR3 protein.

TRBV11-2 CASSSYRGPNYGYTF
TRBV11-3 CASSRPRISQGGYEQYF
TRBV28 CASSTLPRGGTGYTF
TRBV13 CASSFSGNEQFF
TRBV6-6 CASSYERGGYGYTF
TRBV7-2 CASTRFAGSRDSPLHF
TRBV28 CASRRGTPPNEQFF
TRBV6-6 CASYPGIGEQYF
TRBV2 CASRGGSGNQPQHF
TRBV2 CASRMDRTTSQPQHF
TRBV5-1 CASSLQTPSTDTQYF